The T cell receptor beta chain described here comes from a study of cytomegalovirus exposure and HLA in healthy donors. Overall study results and limits: Cytomegalovirus association was listed for about 150 TCR beta chains.

The method was immunoSEQ multiplex PCR; TCRdb's version includes in-frame clones alone and lacks a portion of them. The table records about 120,000 clones, under 90% of them present only once. Note on this clone: Its target is not known.

The material sequenced was PBMCs. This TCR was recovered from a woman in her 30s in good health and CMV-seronegative.

CDR3 protein: CACKGDRVYNSPLHF. CDR3 bases: TGTGCCTGCAAGGGGGACAGGGTCTATAATTCACCCCTCCACTTT. The rearrangement joins TRBV30 to TRBJ1-6, with 9 bases that match TRBD1. The germline V gene encodes CDR1 GTSNPN and CDR2 SVGIG (reference sequence). Trimming took 6 bases from V and 3 from J; bases not matched to a gene: 6. This CDR3 comprises 15 residues.